Detailed here is one T cell receptor beta chain. Between the mid-2010s and the late 2010s, patients underwent resection in Japan or China. Nucleic acids came from premalignant or tumor cells enriched by macro-dissection. The data were produced by immunoSEQ multiplex PCR, yet TCRdb's version contains in-frame clones alone and is incomplete. The table has tens of thousands of clones, roughly four fifths seen once; the top ten hold around 5.1%. The record originates from a study of immune evolution from preneoplasia to lung adenocarcinoma. The sequence came from a person between 55 and 70 years old with lung adenocarcinoma. The sequencing sample was made of FFPE invasive lung adenocarcinoma tissue.

As DNA, the CDR3 is TGTGCCACCAGCAGAAGTGGTACTAGCCGGTTCCACGAGCAGTACTTC. Protein: CATSRSGTSRFHEQYF. The chain is built from TRBV15 and TRBJ2-7; D possibly corresponds to TRBD2 (6 bases). V lost 2 bases and J lost 5, with 19 bases in between. Per germline, CDR1 LNHNV and CDR2 YYDKDF (reference sequence). The CDR3 is 16 residues long. Full variable domain (rest looked up from reference TRBV15 and TRBJ2-7): DAMVIQNPRYQVTQFGKPVTLSCSQTLNHNVMYWYQQKSSQAPKLLFHYYDKDFNNEADTPDNFQSRRPNTSFCFLDIRSPGLGDTAMYLCATSRSGTSRFHEQYFGPGTRLTVT.